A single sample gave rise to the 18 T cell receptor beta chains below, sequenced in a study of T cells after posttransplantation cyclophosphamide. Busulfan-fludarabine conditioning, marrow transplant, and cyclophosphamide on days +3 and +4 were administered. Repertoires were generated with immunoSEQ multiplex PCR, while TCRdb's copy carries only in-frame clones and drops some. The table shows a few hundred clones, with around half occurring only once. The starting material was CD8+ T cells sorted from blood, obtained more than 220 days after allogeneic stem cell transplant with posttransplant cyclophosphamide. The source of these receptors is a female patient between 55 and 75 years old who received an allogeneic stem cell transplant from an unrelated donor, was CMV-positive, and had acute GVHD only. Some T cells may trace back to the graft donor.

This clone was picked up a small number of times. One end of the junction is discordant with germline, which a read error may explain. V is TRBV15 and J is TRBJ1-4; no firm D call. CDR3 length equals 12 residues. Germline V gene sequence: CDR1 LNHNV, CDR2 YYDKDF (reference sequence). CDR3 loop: CATSREDEKLFW. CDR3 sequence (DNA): TGTGCCACCAGCAGAGAAGATGAAAAACTGTTTTGG.

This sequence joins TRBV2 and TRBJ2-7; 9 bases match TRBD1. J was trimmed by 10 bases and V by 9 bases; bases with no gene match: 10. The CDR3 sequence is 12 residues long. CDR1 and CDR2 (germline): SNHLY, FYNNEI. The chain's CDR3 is CARRDRDRGQYF. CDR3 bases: TGTGCCAGGAGGGACAGGGACCGAGGACAGTACTTC.

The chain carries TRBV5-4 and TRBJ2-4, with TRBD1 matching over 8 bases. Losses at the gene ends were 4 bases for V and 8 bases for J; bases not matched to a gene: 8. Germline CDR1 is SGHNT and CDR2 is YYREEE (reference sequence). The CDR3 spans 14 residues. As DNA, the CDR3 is TGTGCCAGCAGCGACCCGACAGGGGCGGACATTCAGTACTTC. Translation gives CASSDPTGADIQYF.

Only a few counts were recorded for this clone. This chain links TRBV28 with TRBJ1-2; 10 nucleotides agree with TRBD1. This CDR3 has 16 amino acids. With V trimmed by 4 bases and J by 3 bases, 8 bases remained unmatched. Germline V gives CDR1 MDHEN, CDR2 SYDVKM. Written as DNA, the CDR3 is TGTGCCAGCAGTTCCCTGACAGGGGGCTATTACTATGGCTACACCTTC. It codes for CASSSLTGGYYYGYTF.

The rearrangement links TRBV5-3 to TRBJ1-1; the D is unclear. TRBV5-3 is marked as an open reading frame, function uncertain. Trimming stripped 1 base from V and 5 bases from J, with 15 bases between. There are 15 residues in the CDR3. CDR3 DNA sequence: TGTGCCAGAAGCTTGCCCCGGGTCTCGAGGACTGAAGCTTTCTTT. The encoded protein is CARSLPRVSRTEAFF.

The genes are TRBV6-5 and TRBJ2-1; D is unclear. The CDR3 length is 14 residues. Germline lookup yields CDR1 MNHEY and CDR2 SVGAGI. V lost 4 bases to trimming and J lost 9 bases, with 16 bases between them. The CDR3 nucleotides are TGTGCCAGCAGTTTGGGCCTCTCACAGAGTGAGCAGTTCTTC. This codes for CASSLGLSQSEQFF.

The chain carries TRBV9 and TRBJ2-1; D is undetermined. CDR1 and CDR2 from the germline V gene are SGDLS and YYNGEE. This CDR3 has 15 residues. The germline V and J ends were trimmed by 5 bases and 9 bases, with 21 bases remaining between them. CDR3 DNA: TGTGCCAGCAGTGCATCTGGGTCCCTTGGGCGTGAGCAGTTCTTC. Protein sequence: CASSASGSLGREQFF. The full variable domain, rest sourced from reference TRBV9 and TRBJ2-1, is DSGVTQTPKHLITATGQRVTLRCSPRSGDLSVYWYQQSLDQGLQFLIQYYNGEERAKGNILERFSAQQFPDLHSELNLSSLELGDSALYFCASSASGSLGREQFFGPGTRLTVL.

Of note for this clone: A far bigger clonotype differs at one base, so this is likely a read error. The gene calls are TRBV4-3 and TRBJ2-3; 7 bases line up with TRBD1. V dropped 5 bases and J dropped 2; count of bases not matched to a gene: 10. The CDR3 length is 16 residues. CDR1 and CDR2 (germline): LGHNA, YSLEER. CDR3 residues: CASSSPPGQTTDTQYF. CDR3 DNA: TGCGCCAGCAGCTCCCCTCCGGGACAGACCACAGATACGCAGTATTTT.

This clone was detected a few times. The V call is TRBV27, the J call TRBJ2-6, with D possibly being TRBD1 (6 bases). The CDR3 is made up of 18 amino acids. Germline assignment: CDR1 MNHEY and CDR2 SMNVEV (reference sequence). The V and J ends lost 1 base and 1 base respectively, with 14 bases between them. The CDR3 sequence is CASSLLAGAQSGANVLTF. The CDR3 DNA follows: TGTGCCAGCAGTTTATTGGCAGGGGCCCAATCTGGGGCCAACGTCCTGACTTTC.

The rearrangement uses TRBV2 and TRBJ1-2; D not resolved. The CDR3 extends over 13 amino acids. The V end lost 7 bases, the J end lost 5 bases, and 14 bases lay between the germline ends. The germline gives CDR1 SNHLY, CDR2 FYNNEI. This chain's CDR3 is CASKLGGEYGYTF. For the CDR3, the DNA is TGTGCCAGCAAACTTGGCGGGGAGTATGGCTACACCTTC.

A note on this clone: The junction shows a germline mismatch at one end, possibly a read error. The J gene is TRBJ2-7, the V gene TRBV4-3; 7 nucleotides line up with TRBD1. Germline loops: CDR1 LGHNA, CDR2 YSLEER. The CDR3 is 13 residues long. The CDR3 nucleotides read TGCGCCAGCAGCCAAGACGGGACAGACCAGGCGAACTTC. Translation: CASSQDGTDQANF.

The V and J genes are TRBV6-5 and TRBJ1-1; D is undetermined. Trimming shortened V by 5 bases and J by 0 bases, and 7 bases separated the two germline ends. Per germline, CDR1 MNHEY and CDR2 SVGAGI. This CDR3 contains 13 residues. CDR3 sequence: CASSELLNTEAFF. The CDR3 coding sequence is TGTGCCAGCAGTGAACTCCTGAACACTGAAGCTTTCTTT.

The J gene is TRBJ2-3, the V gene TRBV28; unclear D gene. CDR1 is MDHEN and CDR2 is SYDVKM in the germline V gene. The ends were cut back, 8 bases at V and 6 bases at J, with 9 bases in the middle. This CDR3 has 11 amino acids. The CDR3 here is CASGPMDTQYF. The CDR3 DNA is TGTGCCAGCGGCCCCATGGATACGCAGTATTTT.

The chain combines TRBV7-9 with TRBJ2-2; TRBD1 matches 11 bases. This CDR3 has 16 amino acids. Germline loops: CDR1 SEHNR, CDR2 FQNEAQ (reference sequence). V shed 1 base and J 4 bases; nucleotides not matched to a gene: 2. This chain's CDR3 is CASSLGTGGITGELFF. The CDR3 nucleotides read TGTGCCAGCAGCTTAGGGACAGGGGGCATCACCGGGGAGCTGTTTTTT.

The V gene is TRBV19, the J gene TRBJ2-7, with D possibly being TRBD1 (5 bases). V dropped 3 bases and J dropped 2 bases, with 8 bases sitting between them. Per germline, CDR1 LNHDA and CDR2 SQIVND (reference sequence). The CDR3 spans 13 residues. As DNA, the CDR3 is TGTGCCAGTAGTATGGCACAGGCCTACGAGCAGTACTTC. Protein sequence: CASSMAQAYEQYF.

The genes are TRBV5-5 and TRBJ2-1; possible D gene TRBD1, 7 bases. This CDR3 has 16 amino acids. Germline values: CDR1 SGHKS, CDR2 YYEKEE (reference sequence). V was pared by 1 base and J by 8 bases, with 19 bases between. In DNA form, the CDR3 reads TGTGCCAGCAGCTTGTGGGGCGGGACAGCTTCCGATGAGCAGTTCTTC. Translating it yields CASSLWGGTASDEQFF.

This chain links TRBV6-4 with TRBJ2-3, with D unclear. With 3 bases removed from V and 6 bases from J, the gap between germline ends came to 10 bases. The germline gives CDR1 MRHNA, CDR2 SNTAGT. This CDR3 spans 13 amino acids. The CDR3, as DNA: TGTGCCAGCAGTGAGAAGGAGACGGATACGCAGTATTTT. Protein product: CASSEKETDTQYF.

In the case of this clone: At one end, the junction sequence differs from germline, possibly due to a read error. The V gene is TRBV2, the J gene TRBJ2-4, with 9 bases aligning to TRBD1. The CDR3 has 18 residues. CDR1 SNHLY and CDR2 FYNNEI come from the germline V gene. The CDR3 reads CASKTDRGDTLAKNIRYF. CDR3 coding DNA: TGTGCCAGCAAGACGGACAGGGGTGATACTCTAGCCAAAAACATTCGGTACTTC.